Listed below are T cell receptor beta chains from one sample, sequenced in a study of response to subunit inactivated influenza vaccine. TCRdb reprocessed the RT-PCR reads via MiXCR and lists one record per CDR3 protein. The table has about 580,000 distinct CDR3 sequences, approximately 14% seen once. Specimen: PBMCs from blood, collected about 13 days after vaccination. These receptor sequences come from a man in his forties or fifties who received an inactivated influenza vaccine. Each CDR3 is given with its conserved first and last residue. The D gene is left open where the match is weak. Some rows mark clone size as missing; the rest say once, few, many or name a class of expanded clone.

>TRBD2|TRBJ2-1|few|TRBV30
CAWSVHGGRGNEQFF
TGTGCCTGGAGTGTACACGGCGGGAGGGGGAATGAGCAGTTCTTC
>TRBD2|TRBJ2-3|few|TRBV28
CASSNPSGADTQYF
TGTGCCAGCAGCAACCCTAGCGGGGCAGATACGCAGTATTTT
>-|TRBJ2-5|few|TRBV5-1
CASSLGRGLQETQYF
TGCGCCAGCAGCTTGGGACGGGGGCTCCAAGAGACCCAGTACTTC
>-|TRBJ2-2|few|TRBV12-3/TRBV12-4
CASSKPTPQSNTGELFF
TGTGCCAGCAGCAAACCCACCCCTCAATCGAACACCGGGGAGCTGTTTTTT
>-|TRBJ2-5|few|TRBV20-1
CSAPGGVETQYF
TGCAGTGCCCCGGGCGGGGTAGAGACCCAGTACTTC
>-|TRBJ2-2|-|TRBV7-3
CASSLEAGLAGELFF
TGTGCCAGCAGCTTGGAGGCGGGACTGGCCGGGGAGCTGTTTTTT
>TRBD1|TRBJ1-2|many|TRBV24-1
CATSAPGQGSYTF
TGTGCCACCAGTGCTCCGGGACAGGGTTCCTACACCTTC
>TRBD1|TRBJ1-1|many|TRBV5-1
CASSSQGEPNTEAFF
TGCGCCAGCAGTTCCCAGGGGGAGCCTAACACTGAAGCTTTCTTT
>TRBD1|TRBJ2-1|many|TRBV15
CATSRNRDRAHEQFF
TGTGCCACCAGCAGGAACCGGGACAGGGCTCATGAGCAGTTCTTC
>-|TRBJ2-1|-|TRBV7-2
CASSLGGTRRYEQFF
TGTGCCAGCAGCTTAGGGGGGACACGTAGGTATGAGCAGTTCTTC
>-|TRBJ2-7|-|TRBV19
CASSITVDISYEQYF
TGTGCCAGTAGTATCACCGTGGACATTTCCTACGAGCAGTACTTC
>-|TRBJ2-2|-|TRBV24-1
CATSDPTGAGSTGELFF
TGTGCCACCAGTGATCCCACGGGGGCGGGGAGCACCGGGGAGCTGTTTTTT
>-|TRBJ1-6|-|TRBV11-2
CASSLDRGYSPLHF
TGTGCCAGCAGCTTAGACAGGGGTTATTCACCCCTCCACTTT
>-|TRBJ2-7|few|TRBV4-2
CASSQDNTGPELYYEQYF
TGTGCCAGCAGCCAAGATAATACCGGGCCAGAGCTTTACTACGAGCAGTACTTC